The entry below gives a single TCR beta chain sequence along with its context. This record comes from a study of blood T cell repertoires in COVID-19. Overall study context: Nucleic acid was either cDNA or gDNA, and it came from T cells, B-cell-depleted T cells, or PBMCs.

Germline V CDR1 and CDR2: MDHEN, SYDVKM. The CDR3 covers 15 residues. The ends lost 8 bases at V and 2 bases at J; junction bases unmatched: 8. Recruited during active infection, patients (from Seattle) were subsequently followed longitudinally. In the original processing: Reference gene primer amplification gave nucleated cell count estimates. The assay was immunoSEQ multiplex PCR, and TCRdb's table has in-frame clones only and misses some. V, J and clone size are taken as reported in that table, and D and trimming were inferred from the DNA itself. The sample includes 100,000 to 150,000 clones, about 94% seen only once; the top ten take roughly 2.1%.

The sequenced sample was peripheral blood. The chain recombines TRBV28 with TRBJ2-5; 10 bases match TRBD2. This sequence originates from a man between 50 and 59 years old with COVID-19, enrolled during active disease. CDR3 in DNA: TGTGCCAGCGGGCCCACTAGCGGGGTTCAAGAGACCCAGTACTTC. The encoded protein is CASGPTSGVQETQYF.